These T cell receptor beta chains were read from a single sample in a study of T cell changes during pregnancy in multiple sclerosis. Method: immunoSEQ multiplex PCR; TCRdb's copy keeps in-frame clones and lacks some. Among under 90,000 clones listed, 94% were seen once. The sample was peripheral blood, taken in the second trimester of pregnancy. The receptors come from a female donor in good health, enrolled as a control in a pregnancy study. Each CDR3 is given with its conserved first and last residue. The order of the fields is J gene, D gene, clone size, V gene, CDR3 DNA, CDR3 protein. The D gene is left open where the match is weak. Expanded clones get a size class; other rows say once, few or many, or leave the size out.

>TRBJ2-7|NA|NA|TRBV5-4
TGTGCCAGCAGCTTGGATGTTGCGGAGAGCTCCTACGAGCAGTACTTC
CASSLDVAESSYEQYF
>TRBJ2-4|NA|NA|TRBV27
TGTGCCAGCAGGTCGTTCGGGGAATACATTCAGTACTTC
CASRSFGEYIQYF
>TRBJ2-7|TRBD2|NA|TRBV7-9
TGTGCCAGCAGCTTAGGATTATGGACTAGCGGGCTTGTCTACGAGCAGTACTTC
CASSLGLWTSGLVYEQYF
>TRBJ2-1|NA|NA|TRBV7-9
TGTGCCAGCAGCTTTTTCGATGAGCAGTTCTTC
CASSFFDEQFF
>TRBJ2-7|TRBD1|NA|TRBV5-6
TGTGCCAGCAGCTTATACCGGGACAGGGTTAAAGGGTGGGGCGAGCAGTACTTC
CASSLYRDRVKGWGEQYF
>TRBJ2-7|NA|NA|TRBV5-1
TGCGCCAGCAGCTTTGAGGGTTTGGACGAGCAGTACTTC
CASSFEGLDEQYF
>TRBJ2-5|TRBD1|once|TRBV19
TGTGCCAGTAGTATAGGGGGATCGACAGGGGGCCTGGAGACCCAGTACTTC
CASSIGGSTGGLETQYF
>TRBJ1-5|NA|once|TRBV5-1
TGCGCCAGCAGCTTGGGTGACAGGAGCAATCAGCCCCAGCATTTT
CASSLGDRSNQPQHF
>TRBJ1-2|NA|NA|TRBV28
TGTGCCAGCAGTTTATGGGAGCCGGGACAAAACTATGGCTACACCTTC
CASSLWEPGQNYGYTF
>TRBJ1-5|TRBD1|NA|TRBV6-5
TGTGCCAGCAGTTCGGGACAGTCGGTTTGGTCCCAGCATTTT
CASSSGQSVWSQHF
>TRBJ2-3|TRBD2|NA|TRBV19
TGTGCCAGTTCTAGCGGGAGTTATACATCGCAGTATTTT
CASSSGSYTSQYF
>TRBJ1-2|TRBD1|NA|TRBV5-6
TGTGCCAGCTCCACAGGGGCCGATGGCTACACCTTC
CASSTGADGYTF
>TRBJ2-1|NA|NA|TRBV28
TGTGCCAGCACTATCTTGAGTAAGAACTACAATGAGCAGTTCTTC
CASTILSKNYNEQFF
>TRBJ2-3|NA|NA|TRBV11-2
TGTGCCAGCAGCTTAGTTGCCGGTTGGACAGATACGCAGTATTTT
CASSLVAGWTDTQYF
>TRBJ2-7|TRBD2|NA|TRBV28
TGTGCCAGCAGCCAGACTAGCGGGAGTGGAAGGGGCGAGCAGTACTTC
CASSQTSGSGRGEQYF
>TRBJ1-2|NA|once|TRBV11-2
TGTGCCAGCAGCCCAGACAGGACGAAAGATGGGTATGGCTACACCTTC
CASSPDRTKDGYGYTF
>TRBJ2-1|NA|NA|TRBV27
TGTGCCAGCAGTTTAGTCGGGAGTCGCCATGAGCAGTTCTTC
CASSLVGSRHEQFF
>TRBJ2-1|NA|NA|TRBV30
TGTGCCTGGAGCCCTTTGATGGCGGCCAATGAGCAGTTCTTC
CAWSPLMAANEQFF
>TRBJ2-7|TRBD1|NA|TRBV7-9
TGTGCCAGCAGCTTAGGGACAGGAAGCGCCGAGCAGTACTTC
CASSLGTGSAEQYF
>TRBJ2-5|TRBD1|once|TRBV5-1
TGCGCCAGCAGCTTGTGGCCAACAGGGGGAGGAAAGACCCAGTACTTC
CASSLWPTGGGKTQYF
>TRBJ2-7|NA|NA|TRBV11-2
TGTGCCAGCAGTCCCCGCCCCGGGGTAGGGGGTGAGCAGTACTTC
CASSPRPGVGGEQYF
>TRBJ1-1|TRBD1|NA|TRBV6-9
TGTGCCAGCAGTCCACAGGGGGCCCGTTCCACTGAAGCTTTCTTT
CASSPQGARSTEAFF
>TRBJ2-1|NA|NA|TRBV2
TGTGCCAGCAGCGTTCTCCCATTCCCGGGACAATTATACAATGAGCAGTTCTTC
CASSVLPFPGQLYNEQFF
>TRBJ1-4|NA|NA|TRBV7-9
TGTGCCAGCAGCTTACGGGGAACCAATGAAAAACTGTTTTTT
CASSLRGTNEKLFF
>TRBJ2-7|NA|NA|TRBV4-2
TGTGCCAGCAGCCAAGTGACAGGACTTTACGAGCAGTACTTC
CASSQVTGLYEQYF
>TRBJ1-5|NA|NA|TRBV4-2
TGTGCCAGCAGCTACCAGGGAATGGGTCAGCCCCAGCATTTT
CASSYQGMGQPQHF